One and the same sample provided the 4 T cell receptor beta chains below, sequenced in a study of T cell responses to AZD1222 COVID-19 vaccine. Here immunoSEQ multiplex PCR was the method, and the copy in TCRdb shows in-frame clones only, minus some. The data hold approximately 190,000 clones, with just over 90% observed a single time. The sequencing used peripheral blood, collected 28 days after the second dose of the MenACWY control vaccine. The receptors were gathered from an adult who received the MenACWY meningococcal vaccine as a control.

This clone turned up a few times. V usage is TRBV10-3 and J usage is TRBJ1-1; TRBD1 aligns across 7 bases. The CDR3 length is 14 residues. The J segment lost 2 bases and the V segment lost 6 bases, leaving 6 bases of the junction unmatched. The germline V gene encodes CDR1 ENHRY and CDR2 SYGVKD. CDR3 bases: TGTGCCATCAGCCGGGGACAGCAAAACACTGAAGCTTTCTTT. Its protein is CAISRGQQNTEAFF.

The CDR3 sequence: CASSLVDTGELFF. The CDR3, as DNA: TGTGCCAGCAGCTTGGTAGACACCGGGGAGCTGTTTTTT. The chain joins TRBV11-3 to TRBJ2-2; D is unresolved. From germline, CDR1 is SGHNT and CDR2 YENEEA. Trimming left V 3 bases short and J 3 bases short, with 5 bases between. The CDR3 is made up of 13 amino acids. Full variable domain (outside the CDR3, taken from reference TRBV11-3 and TRBJ2-2): EAGVVQSPRYKIIEKKQPVAFWCNPISGHNTLYWYLQNLGQGPELLIRYENEEAVDDSQLPKDRFSAERLKGVDSTLKIQPAELGDSAVYLCASSLVDTGELFFGEGSRLTVL.

This rearrangement joins TRBV7-3 to TRBJ1-2, with a weak D call TRBD1 (6 bases). V was trimmed by 5 bases and J by 4 bases, leaving 23 bases between them. CDR1 is SGHTA and CDR2 is FQGTGA in the germline V gene. The CDR3 is made up of 17 amino acids. The CDR3 bases are TGTGCCAGCAGCCTCGTAGGGGGGCCGGATCCTCCCTATGGCTACACCTTC. This encodes CASSLVGGPDPPYGYTF.

The CDR3 spells CASSLGDRGHEQYF. As DNA, the CDR3 is TGCGCCAGCAGCTTGGGTGACAGGGGGCACGAGCAGTACTTC. This chain uses TRBV5-1 with TRBJ2-7; 10 nucleotides match TRBD1. V lost 0 bases, J lost 5 bases, and 2 bases stayed unmatched. CDR3 size: 14 residues. Germline CDR1 is SGHRS and CDR2 is YFSETQ.